The present T cell receptor beta chain was sequenced within a study of blood T cell repertoires in COVID-19. Looking at the study overall: There were acute and convalescent COVID-19 samples, and they came from the United States, Italy and Spain. T cells, B-cell-depleted T cells, or PBMCs supplied cDNA or gDNA.

Germline CDR1 GTSNPN, CDR2 SVGIG (reference sequence). Trimming at V came to 4 bases and at J to 6 bases, leaving 7 bases not matched to a gene. This CDR3 contains 15 residues. The method was immunoSEQ multiplex PCR; TCRdb's version includes in-frame clones alone and lacks a portion of them. The sample has 100,000 to 120,000 clones, 76% seen once; the top ten hold about 3.8%. Sequencing input: peripheral blood. This sequence was found in a woman at least 80 years old with acute or convalescent COVID-19. The rearrangement joins TRBV30 to TRBJ2-1; the match to TRBD2 covers 12 bases. The CDR3 nucleotides read TGTGCCTGGAAACCCGGACTAGCGGGAACCAATGAGCAGTTCTTC. Residues: CAWKPGLAGTNEQFF.